This T cell receptor beta chain was recovered during a study of a mutant IDH1 vaccine in newly diagnosed glioma. Study summary: Pretreatment consisted of radiotherapy, temozolomide, or both, with most receiving both.

Repertoires were generated with immunoSEQ multiplex PCR, while TCRdb's copy carries only in-frame clones and drops some. The sample has just over 35,000 clones; around 80% are singletons. Germline CDR1 reads GTSNPN; CDR2 reads SVGIG (reference sequence). The CDR3 extends over 13 amino acids. V was trimmed by 1 base and J by 0 bases, leaving 6 bases between them. On this clone itself: The antigen is undetermined.

This sample's time point: week 11, during vaccination. All doses held 300 ug of mutant IDH1 20-mer peptide, with topical imiquimod. This sample comprised peripheral blood mononuclear cells (PBMCs), obtained from a glioma patient whose treatment included an IDH1 peptide vaccine. The sequence came from a woman aged 25 to 39 with glioma. Some clones in this sample may be carry-over from other donors' samples. This chain uses TRBV30 with TRBJ1-1; D ambiguous. The CDR3 loop reads CAWSDDVNTEAFF. The CDR3 DNA is TGTGCCTGGAGTGATGACGTGAACACTGAAGCTTTCTTT.